The subject of this entry is one T cell receptor (beta chain). Its matching antigen is unknown. The data derive from a study of OX40 agonist ivuxolimab in advanced cancers. Study-wide points: At doses 0.1 to 3.0 mg/kg, CD4+ and CD8+ clones expanded. There were, on average, more expanded clones in CD8+ T cells than in CD4+.

This table comes from immunoSEQ multiplex PCR, and its TCRdb copy is limited to in-frame clones, with some not included. The profile shows 65,000 to 95,000 clones, around four fifths of them singletons. V was cut by 0 bases and J by 7 bases, with 12 bases left in between. There are 15 residues in the CDR3. Per germline, CDR1 LGHNA and CDR2 YSLEER. Here the sequenced sample was CD4+ or CD8+ T cells sorted from blood, taken in a trial of the OX40 agonist ivuxolimab. The chain recombines TRBV4-3 with TRBJ2-2; D call uncertain. The TCR sequence derives from an adult with an advanced solid tumor such as melanoma, head and neck, liver or kidney cancer. This CDR3 is CASSQDPSISGELFF. The CDR3 nucleotides read TGCGCCAGCAGCCAAGATCCCAGCATCAGCGGGGAGCTGTTTTTT.